This T cell receptor (beta chain) originates from a study of blood T cells in healthy people across ages. Study-level results: Conclusively comparing naive with antigen-experienced cells was impossible with unsorted PBMCs. Roughly linear declines in TCR beta diversity per million T cells occurred with age.

This CDR3 has 14 amino acids. From germline, CDR1 is LNHNV and CDR2 YYDKDF (reference sequence). V lost 2 bases to trimming and J lost 8 bases, with 15 bases between them. In the case of this clonotype: Antigen unknown.

A second PCR, run for roughly 7 to 11 cycles, used a sample-barcoded 5' primer plus a J-beta primer mix. The template-switch adaptor was a 5' adaptor with 12 random nucleotides. It tagged each cDNA molecule. TCRdb reprocessed the 5' RACE reads via MiXCR and lists one record per CDR3 protein. The table includes about 1.6 million distinct CDR3 sequences, around 35% detected once. The clonotype originates from a woman in her 30s in good health. This rearrangement joins TRBV15 to TRBJ1-2; D gene ambiguous. The sample consisted of blood. Written as DNA, the CDR3 is TGTGCCACCAGCAGACAACAAGGGATGGGGGGCTACACCTTC. This gives the protein CATSRQQGMGGYTF.